Sequencing of this TCR beta chain was carried out in a study of blood T cell repertoires in COVID-19. The CDR3 runs to 18 residues. Germline V gene sequence: CDR1 LGHNA, CDR2 YSLEER. J gave up 1 base and V 1 base, and 7 bases lay outside the gene matches. Libraries were prepared by immunoSEQ multiplex PCR; TCRdb keeps only in-frame clonotypes and omits some of them. The repertoire holds about 110,000 clones, approximately 83% seen once, with less than 5% in the top ten. This sequence originates from a woman in her sixties or seventies with acute or convalescent COVID-19. This chain links TRBV4-3 with TRBJ2-5; 12 bases map to TRBD2. Sequences were obtained from peripheral blood. CDR3 loop: CASSQGSSGGGTQETQYF. CDR3 coding DNA: TGCGCCAGCAGCCAAGGATCTAGCGGGGGGGGAACCCAAGAGACCCAGTACTTC.